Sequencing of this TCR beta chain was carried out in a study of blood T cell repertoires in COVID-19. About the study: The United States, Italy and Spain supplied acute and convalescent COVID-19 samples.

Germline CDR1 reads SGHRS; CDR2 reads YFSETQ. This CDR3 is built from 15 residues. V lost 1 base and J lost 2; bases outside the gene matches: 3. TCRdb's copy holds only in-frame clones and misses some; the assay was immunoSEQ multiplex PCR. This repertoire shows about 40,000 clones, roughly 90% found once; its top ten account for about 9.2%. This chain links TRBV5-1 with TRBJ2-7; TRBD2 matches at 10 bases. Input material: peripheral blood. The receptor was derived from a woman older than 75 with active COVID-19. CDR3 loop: CASSLSLAGAYEQYF. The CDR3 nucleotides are TGCGCCAGCAGCTTGAGCCTAGCGGGGGCCTACGAGCAGTACTTC.